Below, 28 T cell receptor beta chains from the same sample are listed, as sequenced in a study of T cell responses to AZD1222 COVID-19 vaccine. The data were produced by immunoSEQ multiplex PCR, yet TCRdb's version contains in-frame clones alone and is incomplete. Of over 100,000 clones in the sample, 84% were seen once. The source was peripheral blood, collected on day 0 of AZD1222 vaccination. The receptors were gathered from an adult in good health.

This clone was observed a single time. CDR3 in DNA: TGTGCCAGCAACTTTCCGGGCCAGAACACTGAAGCTTTCTTT. Translated, it gives CASNFPGQNTEAFF. The genes are TRBV21-1 and TRBJ1-1. TRBV21-1 is assigned pseudogene status. CDR3 length: 14 residues.

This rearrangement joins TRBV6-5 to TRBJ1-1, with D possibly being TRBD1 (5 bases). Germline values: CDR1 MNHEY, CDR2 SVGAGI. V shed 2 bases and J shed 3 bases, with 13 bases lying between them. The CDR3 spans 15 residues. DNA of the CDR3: TGTGCCAGCAGTTACAACCAGGGCTTAGACACTGAAGCTTTCTTT. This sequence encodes CASSYNQGLDTEAFF.

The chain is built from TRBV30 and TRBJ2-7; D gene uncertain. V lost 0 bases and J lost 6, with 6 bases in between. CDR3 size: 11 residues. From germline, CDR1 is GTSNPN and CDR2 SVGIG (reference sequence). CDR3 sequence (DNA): TGTGCCTGGAGTGTAGGCGTCGAGCAGTACGTC. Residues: CAWSVGVEQYV.

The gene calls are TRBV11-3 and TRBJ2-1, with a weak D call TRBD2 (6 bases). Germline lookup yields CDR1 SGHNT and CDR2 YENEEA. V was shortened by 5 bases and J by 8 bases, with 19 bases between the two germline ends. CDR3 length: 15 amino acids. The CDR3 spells CASSLGDWRVDEQFF. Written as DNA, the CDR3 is TGTGCCAGCAGCCTAGGGGACTGGAGGGTCGATGAGCAGTTCTTC. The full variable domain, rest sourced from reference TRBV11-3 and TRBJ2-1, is EAGVVQSPRYKIIEKKQPVAFWCNPISGHNTLYWYLQNLGQGPELLIRYENEEAVDDSQLPKDRFSAERLKGVDSTLKIQPAELGDSAVYLCASSLGDWRVDEQFFGPGTRLTVL.

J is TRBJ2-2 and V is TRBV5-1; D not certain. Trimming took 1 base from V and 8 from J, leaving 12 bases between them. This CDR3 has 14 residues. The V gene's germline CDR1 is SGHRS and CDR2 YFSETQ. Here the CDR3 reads CASSLTPPSGELFF. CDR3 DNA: TGCGCCAGCAGCTTGACCCCTCCGAGTGGGGAGCTGTTTTTT.

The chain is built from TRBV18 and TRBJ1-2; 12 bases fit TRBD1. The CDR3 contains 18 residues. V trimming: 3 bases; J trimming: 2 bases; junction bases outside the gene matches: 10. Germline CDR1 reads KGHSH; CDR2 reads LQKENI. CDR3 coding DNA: TGTGCCAGCTCACCGGGGACAGGGGGCTTTCCCCCCAACTATGGCTACACCTTC. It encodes CASSPGTGGFPPNYGYTF. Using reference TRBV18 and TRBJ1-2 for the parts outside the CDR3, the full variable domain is NAGVMQNPRHLVRRRGQEARLRCSPMKGHSHVYWYRQLPEEGLKFMVYLQKENIIDESGMPKERFSAEFPKEGPSILRIQQVVRGDSAAYFCASSPGTGGFPPNYGYTFGSGTRLTVV.

CDR3: CATSDLTGTGELFF. CDR3 nucleotides: TGTGCCACCAGTGATTTGACGGGCACCGGGGAGCTGTTTTTT. The chain uses TRBV24-1 and TRBJ2-2; the D is unclear. The CDR3 totals 14 residues. V was clipped by 0 bases and J by 4 bases, with 5 bases between them. Germline-derived CDR1 and CDR2 are KGHDR and SFDVKD.

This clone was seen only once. The CDR3 protein is CASSQREGLDIQYF. CDR3 nucleotides: TGTGCCAGCAGCCAGCGGGAGGGCCTGGACATTCAGTACTTC. The chain employs TRBV2 and TRBJ2-4, with 10 bases aligning to TRBD2. The CDR3 is made up of 14 amino acids. Trimming at V came to 6 bases and at J to 8 bases, leaving 7 bases not matched to a gene. Germline assignment: CDR1 SNHLY and CDR2 FYNNEI.

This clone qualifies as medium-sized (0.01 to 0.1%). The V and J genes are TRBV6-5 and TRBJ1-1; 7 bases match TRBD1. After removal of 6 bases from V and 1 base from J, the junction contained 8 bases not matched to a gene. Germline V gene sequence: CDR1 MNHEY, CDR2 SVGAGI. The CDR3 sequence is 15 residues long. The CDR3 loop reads CASRTRDSGNTEAFF. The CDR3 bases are TGTGCCAGCAGGACCAGGGACAGTGGGAACACTGAAGCTTTCTTT.

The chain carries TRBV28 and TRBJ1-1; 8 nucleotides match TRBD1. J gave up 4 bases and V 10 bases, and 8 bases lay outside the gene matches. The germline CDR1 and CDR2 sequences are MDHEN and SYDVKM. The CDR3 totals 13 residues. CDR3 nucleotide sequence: TGTGCCATTTACGAGGACAGGGCCACTGAAGCTTTCTTT. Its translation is CAIYEDRATEAFF.

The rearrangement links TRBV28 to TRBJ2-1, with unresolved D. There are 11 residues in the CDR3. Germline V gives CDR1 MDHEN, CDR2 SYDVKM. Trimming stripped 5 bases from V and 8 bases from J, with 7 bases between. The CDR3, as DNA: TGTGCCAGCAGTAGTTGGTATGAGCAGTTCTTC. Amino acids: CASSSWYEQFF.

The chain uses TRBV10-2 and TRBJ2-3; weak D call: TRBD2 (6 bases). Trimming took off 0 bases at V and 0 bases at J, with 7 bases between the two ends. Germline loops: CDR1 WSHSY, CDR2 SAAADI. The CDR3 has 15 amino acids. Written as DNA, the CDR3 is TGCGCCAGCAGTGAGTCGAGCGGGAGCACAGATACGCAGTATTTT. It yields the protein CASSESSGSTDTQYF.

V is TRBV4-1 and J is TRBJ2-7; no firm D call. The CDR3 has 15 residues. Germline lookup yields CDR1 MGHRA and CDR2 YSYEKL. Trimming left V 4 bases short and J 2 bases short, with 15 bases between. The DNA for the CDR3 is TGCGCCAGCAGCCCAGATCCCCTATCACCCTACGAGCAGTACGTC. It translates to CASSPDPLSPYEQYV.

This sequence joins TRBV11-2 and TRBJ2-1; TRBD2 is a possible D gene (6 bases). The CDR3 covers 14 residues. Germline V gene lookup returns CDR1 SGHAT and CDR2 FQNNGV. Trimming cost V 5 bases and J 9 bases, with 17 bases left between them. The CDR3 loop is CASSPRLDPSEQFF. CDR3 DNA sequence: TGTGCCAGCAGCCCCCGACTAGACCCCAGTGAGCAGTTCTTC.

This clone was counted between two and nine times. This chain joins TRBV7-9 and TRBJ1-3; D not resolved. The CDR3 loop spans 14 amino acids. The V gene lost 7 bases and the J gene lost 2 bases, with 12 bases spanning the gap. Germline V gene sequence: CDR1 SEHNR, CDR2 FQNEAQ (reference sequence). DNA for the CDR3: TGTGCCAGCACCCCGAGCGGGGCTGGAAACACCATATATTTT. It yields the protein CASTPSGAGNTIYF.

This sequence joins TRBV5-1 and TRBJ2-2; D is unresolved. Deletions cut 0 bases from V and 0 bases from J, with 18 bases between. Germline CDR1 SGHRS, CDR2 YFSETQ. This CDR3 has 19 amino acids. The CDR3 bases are TGCGCCAGCAGCTTGGTTCGGCTGAGCACAAGTACGAACACCGGGGAGCTGTTTTTT. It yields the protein CASSLVRLSTSTNTGELFF.

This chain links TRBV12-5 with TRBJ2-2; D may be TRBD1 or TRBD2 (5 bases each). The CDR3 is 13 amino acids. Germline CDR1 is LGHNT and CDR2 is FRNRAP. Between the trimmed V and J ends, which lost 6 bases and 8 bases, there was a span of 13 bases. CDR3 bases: TGTGCTAGTGGGAGACGGGACCCGGGGGAGCTGTTTTTT. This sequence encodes CASGRRDPGELFF.

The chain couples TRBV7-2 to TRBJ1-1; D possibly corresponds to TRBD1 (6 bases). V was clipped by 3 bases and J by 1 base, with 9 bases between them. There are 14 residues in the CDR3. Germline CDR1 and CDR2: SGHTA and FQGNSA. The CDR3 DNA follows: TGTGCCAGCAGCTTGGCGACAGGGAACACTGAAGCTTTCTTT. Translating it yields CASSLATGNTEAFF.

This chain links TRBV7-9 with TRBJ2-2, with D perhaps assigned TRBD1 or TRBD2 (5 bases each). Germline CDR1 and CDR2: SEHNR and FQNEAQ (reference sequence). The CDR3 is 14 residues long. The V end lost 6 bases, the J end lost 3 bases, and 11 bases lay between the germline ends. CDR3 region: CASRPGTDTGELFF. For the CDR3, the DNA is TGTGCCAGCAGACCAGGGACGGACACCGGGGAGCTGTTTTTT.

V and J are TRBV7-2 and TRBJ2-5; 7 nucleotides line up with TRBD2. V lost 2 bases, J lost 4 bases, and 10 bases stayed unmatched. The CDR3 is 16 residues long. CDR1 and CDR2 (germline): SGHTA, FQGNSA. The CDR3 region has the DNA TGTGCCAGCAGCTTAATGGCGGTGACTAGCAGAGAGACCCAGTACTTC. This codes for CASSLMAVTSRETQYF.

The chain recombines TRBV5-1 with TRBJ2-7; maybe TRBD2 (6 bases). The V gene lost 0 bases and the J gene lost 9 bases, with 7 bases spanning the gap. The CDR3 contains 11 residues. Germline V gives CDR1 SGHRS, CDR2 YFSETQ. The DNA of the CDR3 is TGCGCCAGCAGCTTGGGGGAGGTGCAGTACTTC. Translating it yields CASSLGEVQYF.

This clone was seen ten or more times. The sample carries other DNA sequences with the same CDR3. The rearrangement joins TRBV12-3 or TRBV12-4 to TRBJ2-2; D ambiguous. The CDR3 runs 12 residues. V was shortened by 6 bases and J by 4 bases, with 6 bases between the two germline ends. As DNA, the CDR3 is TGTGCCAGCAGCCTTGGCACCGGGGAGCTGTTTTTT. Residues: CASSLGTGELFF.

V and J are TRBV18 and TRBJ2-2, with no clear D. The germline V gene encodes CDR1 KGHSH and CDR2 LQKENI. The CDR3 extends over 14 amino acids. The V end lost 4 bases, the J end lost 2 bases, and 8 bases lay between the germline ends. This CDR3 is CASSLDGNTGELFF. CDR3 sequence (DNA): TGTGCCAGCTCACTCGATGGAAACACCGGGGAGCTGTTTTTT.

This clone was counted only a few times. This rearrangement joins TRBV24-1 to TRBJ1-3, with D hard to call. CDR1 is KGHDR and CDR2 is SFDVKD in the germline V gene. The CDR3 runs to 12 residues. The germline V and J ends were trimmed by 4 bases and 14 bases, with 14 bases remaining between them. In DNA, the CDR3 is TGTGCCACCAGTGACGCCAGGAGCAACCTATATTTT. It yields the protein CATSDARSNLYF.

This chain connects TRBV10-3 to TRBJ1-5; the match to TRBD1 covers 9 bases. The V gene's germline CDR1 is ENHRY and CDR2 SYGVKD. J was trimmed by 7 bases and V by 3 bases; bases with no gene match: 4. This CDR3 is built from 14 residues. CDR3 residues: CAISETGGRQPQHF. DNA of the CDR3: TGTGCCATCAGTGAAACAGGGGGCCGACAGCCCCAGCATTTT.

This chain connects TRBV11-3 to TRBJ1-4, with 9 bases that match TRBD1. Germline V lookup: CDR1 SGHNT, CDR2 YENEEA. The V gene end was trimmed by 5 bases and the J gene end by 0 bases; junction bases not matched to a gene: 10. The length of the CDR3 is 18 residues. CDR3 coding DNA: TGTGCCAGCAGCAATGCTGACAGGGGGGGACCAACTAATGAAAAACTGTTTTTT. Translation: CASSNADRGGPTNEKLFF.

The CDR3 is CASRRQGGNTEAFF. The CDR3 nucleotides are TGTGCCAGCAGACGACAGGGGGGGAACACTGAAGCTTTCTTT. The chain recombines TRBV14 with TRBJ1-1; 9 bases match TRBD1. The CDR3 sequence is 14 residues long. Germline loops: CDR1 SGHDN, CDR2 FVKESK. Trimming took 6 bases from V and 1 from J; bases not matched to a gene: 3.

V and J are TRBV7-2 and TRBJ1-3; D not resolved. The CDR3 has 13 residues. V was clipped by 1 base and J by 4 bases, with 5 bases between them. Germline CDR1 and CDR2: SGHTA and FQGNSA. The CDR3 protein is CASSLGRGNTIYF. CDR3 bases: TGTGCCAGCAGCTTAGGCAGGGGAAACACCATATATTTT.